These 30 T cell receptor beta chains were all obtained from the same sample, sequenced in a study of neurological immune-mediated disorders. TCRdb redid the calling of the 5' RACE reads with MiXCR, one entry per CDR3 protein. The sample has about 79,000 distinct CDR3 sequences, 12% to 15% seen once. The sequencing input was PBMCs. These receptors were taken from a woman in her forties or fifties in good health.

Many counts were recorded for this clonotype. V gene TRBV5-1 combines with J gene TRBJ1-5; a weak D match, TRBD1 (5 bases). V lost 0 bases, J lost 1 base, and 17 bases lay in between. CDR1 SGHRS and CDR2 YFSETQ come from the germline V gene. CDR3 length: 18 residues. CDR3 amino acids: CASSLGGTSTGSNQPQHF. CDR3 nucleotide sequence: TGCGCCAGCAGCTTGGGCGGGACGTCCACGGGGAGCAATCAGCCCCAGCATTTT. The full variable domain, its missing parts supplied by reference TRBV5-1 and TRBJ1-5, is KAGVTQTPRYLIKTRGQQVTLSCSPISGHRSVSWYQQTPGQGLQFLFEYFSETQRNKGNFPGRFSGRQFSNSRSEMNVSTLELGDSALYLCASSLGGTSTGSNQPQHFGDGTRLSIL.

This clonotype was counted between two and nine times. The chain employs TRBV10-3 and TRBJ2-7; possibly TRBD2 for D (6 bases). This CDR3 spans 17 amino acids. Germline V gene lookup returns CDR1 ENHRY and CDR2 SYGVKD. Trimming shortened V by 3 bases and J by 1 base, and 19 bases separated the two germline ends. The CDR3 sequence is CAISEGIGLGGSYEQYF. Here the CDR3 DNA reads TGTGCCATCAGTGAAGGGATCGGGCTCGGAGGGTCCTACGAGCAGTACTTC.

The table lists this clonotype with many counts. CDR3 sequence reads: CASSVSGTSGNTDTQYF. DNA of the CDR3: TGTGCCAGCAGTGTCTCCGGGACTAGCGGAAACACAGATACGCAGTATTTT. The chain employs TRBV27 and TRBJ2-3; 11 nucleotides line up with TRBD2. V shed 5 bases, J shed 2 bases, and the junction held 9 bases outside the gene matches. In germline, CDR1 is MNHEY, CDR2 SMNVEV (reference sequence). The CDR3 runs 17 residues.

The chain joins TRBV7-2 to TRBJ1-4, with TRBD1 as a possible D gene (5 bases). This CDR3 has 13 residues. Trimming left V 5 bases short and J 6 bases short, with 10 bases between. Per the germline V gene, CDR1 is SGHTA and CDR2 is FQGNSA. This chain's CDR3 is CASSRGIDEKLFF. CDR3 DNA sequence: TGTGCCAGCAGCCGGGGGATCGATGAAAAACTGTTTTTT. The full variable domain, rest sourced from reference TRBV7-2 and TRBJ1-4, is GAGVSQSPSNKVTEKGKDVELRCDPISGHTALYWYRQSLGQGLEFLIYFQGNSAPDKSGLPSDRFSAERTGGSVSTLTIQRTQQEDSAVYLCASSRGIDEKLFFGSGTQLSVL.

At least ten counts were recorded for this clonotype. The chain uses TRBV7-2 and TRBJ1-6; a possible D gene is TRBD1 (6 bases). The V and J ends lost 5 bases and 0 bases respectively, with 8 bases between them. From germline, CDR1 is SGHTA and CDR2 FQGNSA. The CDR3 has 15 amino acids. CDR3 sequence: CASSQQGSYNSPLHF. The CDR3 DNA is TGTGCCAGCAGCCAACAGGGCTCCTATAATTCACCCCTCCACTTT. The whole variable domain, filled in from reference TRBV7-2 and TRBJ1-6, reads GAGVSQSPSNKVTEKGKDVELRCDPISGHTALYWYRQSLGQGLEFLIYFQGNSAPDKSGLPSDRFSAERTGGSVSTLTIQRTQQEDSAVYLCASSQQGSYNSPLHFGNGTRLTVT.

Comments on this clonotype: A much larger clone is a single base away; this may be a read error. V gene TRBV3-1 combines with J gene TRBJ1-1; D perhaps matches TRBD1 (5 bases). Germline assignment: CDR1 LGHDT and CDR2 YNNKEL (reference sequence). The CDR3 runs 14 residues. The CDR3 sequence is CVSSPSGHNTEAFF. The CDR3 DNA follows: TGTGTCAGCAGCCCCTCCGGACACAACACTGAAGCTTTCTTT.

This clonotype has ten or more counts. The rearrangement uses TRBV5-1 and TRBJ2-2; 7 nucleotides align to TRBD2. V was pared by 0 bases and J by 3 bases, with 5 bases of the junction left unmatched. Germline-derived CDR1 and CDR2 are SGHRS and YFSETQ. The CDR3 runs to 16 residues. The CDR3 nucleotides are TGCGCCAGCAGCTTGGATTCGGGGGGTGACACCGGGGAGCTGTTTTTT. Its translation is CASSLDSGGDTGELFF.

At least ten counts were recorded for this clonotype. The rearrangement uses TRBV24-1 and TRBJ2-7; D gene ambiguous. Trimming took off 4 bases at V and 4 bases at J, with 10 bases between the two ends. CDR3 size: 13 residues. The V gene's germline CDR1 is KGHDR and CDR2 SFDVKD. The CDR3 protein is CATSDKHLYEQYF. CDR3 sequence (DNA): TGTGCCACCAGTGACAAACACCTATACGAGCAGTACTTC.

The table lists this clonotype with many counts. This chain uses TRBV5-1 with TRBJ1-2, with 9 bases fitting TRBD1. Unmatched junction bases numbered 5, after V lost 4 bases and J lost 4 bases. There are 14 residues in the CDR3. In germline, CDR1 is SGHRS, CDR2 YFSETQ. The CDR3 region has the DNA TGCGCCAGCAGCCAGGGACAGGGAGCCTATGGCTACACCTTC. Protein sequence: CASSQGQGAYGYTF.

This clonotype came up many times. V and J are TRBV7-3 and TRBJ1-1; 12 bases map to TRBD1. Per germline, CDR1 SGHTA and CDR2 FQGTGA. V lost 2 bases to trimming and J lost 3 bases; unmatched junction nucleotides: 1. CDR3 size: 15 residues. The CDR3 region has the DNA TGTGCCAGCAGCTTAGGGACAGGGGGCTACACTGAAGCTTTCTTT. Translation gives CASSLGTGGYTEAFF.

The rearrangement joins TRBV5-5 to TRBJ2-2; 7 bases align to TRBD2. This CDR3 spans 16 amino acids. Trimming took 4 bases from V and 4 from J; bases not matched to a gene: 10. Germline-derived CDR1 and CDR2 are SGHKS and YYEKEE (reference sequence). The CDR3 nucleotides read TGTGCCAGCAGCATATCGCGGGGGATAATCACCGGGGAGCTGTTTTTT. Encoded protein: CASSISRGIITGELFF.

This clonotype was detected ten times or more. The J gene is TRBJ2-3, the V gene TRBV20-1; no definite D call. From germline, CDR1 is DFQATT and CDR2 SNEGSKA (reference sequence). This CDR3 is built from 14 residues. Trimming shortened V by 0 bases and J by 3 bases, and 10 bases separated the two germline ends. CDR3 protein: CSARDSMGTDTQYF. CDR3 coding DNA: TGCAGTGCTAGAGATTCTATGGGGACAGATACGCAGTATTTT.

Ten or more counts support this clonotype. The rearrangement links TRBV5-1 to TRBJ2-2; tentatively, D is TRBD1 or TRBD2 (5 bases each). The V gene's germline CDR1 is SGHRS and CDR2 YFSETQ. Trimming took 4 bases from V and 4 from J, leaving 17 bases between them. The CDR3 spans 16 residues. Here the CDR3 DNA reads TGCGCCAGCAGCCCACATAGGGACGGGACCACCGGGGAGCTGTTTTTT. It specifies CASSPHRDGTTGELFF.

This clonotype was observed at least ten times. The rearrangement uses TRBV20-1 and TRBJ2-3; 7 bases line up with TRBD2. CDR1 is DFQATT, CDR2 SNEGSKA, per germline (reference sequence). V shed 4 bases and J 1 base; nucleotides not matched to a gene: 5. The length of the CDR3 is 14 residues. CDR3 amino acids: CSAKSGRGTDTQYF. CDR3 DNA sequence: TGCAGTGCTAAGTCGGGGAGGGGCACAGATACGCAGTATTTT.

CDR3 nucleotide sequence: TGTGCCAGCAGCCCCTCCGACAGGGGATATACTGAAGCTTTCTTT. Translating gives CASSPSDRGYTEAFF. The chain has TRBV7-9 and TRBJ1-1; 8 nucleotides align to TRBD1. The CDR3 has 15 residues. The ends lost 5 bases at V and 5 bases at J; junction bases unmatched: 10. CDR1 is SEHNR, CDR2 FQNEAQ, per germline (reference sequence). The full variable domain, completed using reference TRBV7-9 and TRBJ1-1, is DTGVSQNPRHKITKRGQNVTFRCDPISEHNRLYWYRQTLGQGPEFLTYFQNEAQLEKSRLLSDRFSAERPKGSFSTLEIQRTEQGDSAMYLCASSPSDRGYTEAFFGQGTRLTVV.

This clonotype has a count of ten or more. The V and J genes are TRBV4-2 and TRBJ2-7; 10 bases fit TRBD1. This CDR3 is built from 15 residues. Germline V gives CDR1 LGHNA, CDR2 YNFKEQ. The V gene end was trimmed by 3 bases and the J gene end by 2 bases; junction bases not matched to a gene: 4. CDR3 protein: CASSQAGTGAYEQYF. Here the CDR3 DNA reads TGTGCCAGCAGCCAGGCCGGGACAGGGGCCTACGAGCAGTACTTC.

To note about this clonotype: A much larger clone is a single base away; this may be a read error. This chain links TRBV20-1 with TRBJ2-7; unclear D gene. Deletions cut 8 bases from V and 4 bases from J, with 18 bases between. The CDR3 is made up of 13 amino acids. Germline CDR1 and CDR2: DFQATT and SNEGSKA (reference sequence). The CDR3 sequence: CSSWTTAEYEQYF. The CDR3 bases are TGCAGTTCTTGGACCACCGCTGAATACGAGCAGTACTTC.

This clonotype appeared many times. The chain joins TRBV4-2 to TRBJ2-7, with a possible D match to TRBD2 (6 bases). Germline loops: CDR1 LGHNA, CDR2 YNFKEQ. The V and J ends lost 0 bases and 2 bases respectively, with 11 bases between them. This CDR3 is 15 amino acids long. CDR3 DNA: TGTGCCAGCAGCCAAGATGGGCGGGAAGCCTACGAGCAGTACTTC. Translated: CASSQDGREAYEQYF.

This clonotype appeared many times. The rearrangement uses TRBV6-5 and TRBJ2-1, with a possible D match to TRBD2 (5 bases). The V gene's germline CDR1 is MNHEY and CDR2 SVGAGI. V shed 0 bases and J shed 2 bases, with 11 bases lying between them. This CDR3 spans 16 amino acids. The CDR3 region is CASSYSRAVTYNEQFF. The CDR3 DNA sequence: TGTGCCAGCAGTTACTCGAGAGCGGTCACCTACAATGAGCAGTTCTTC.

This clonotype was picked up many times. The V call is TRBV20-1, the J call TRBJ2-3; the D is unclear. The CDR3 loop spans 12 amino acids. V was cut by 7 bases and J by 4 bases, with 12 bases left in between. Germline V gene sequence: CDR1 DFQATT, CDR2 SNEGSKA (reference sequence). The CDR3, as DNA: TGCAGTGGCGGAGTCCCCCCAGATACGCAGTATTTT. It yields the protein CSGGVPPDTQYF.

This clonotype was seen repeatedly, ten times or more. The V call is TRBV5-1, the J call TRBJ2-7; no reliable D call. The germline V and J ends were trimmed by 0 bases and 2 bases, with 9 bases remaining between them. There are 14 residues in the CDR3. In germline, CDR1 is SGHRS, CDR2 YFSETQ. This chain's CDR3 is CASSLGANTYEQYF. In DNA form, the CDR3 reads TGCGCCAGCAGCTTGGGGGCCAATACCTACGAGCAGTACTTC.

V gene TRBV20-1 combines with J gene TRBJ2-1; 12 bases align to TRBD2. The CDR3 spans 17 residues. V was clipped by 5 bases and J by 7 bases; unmatched bases: 15. Germline V gene data show CDR1 as DFQATT and CDR2 as SNEGSKA (reference sequence). For the CDR3, the DNA is TGCAGTGCTCATAACTACCGACTAGCGGGAGTGAGGAATGAGCAGTTCTTC. Its translation: CSAHNYRLAGVRNEQFF.

This clonotype was seen at least ten times. The CDR3 DNA follows: TGTGCCAGCATGAGGACAGGGGGCGTCGGTGAAGCTTTCTTT. Its translation: CASMRTGGVGEAFF. The chain uses TRBV12-3 or TRBV12-4 and TRBJ1-1; the match to TRBD1 covers 11 bases. This CDR3 comprises 14 residues. The junction had 8 bases not matched to a gene; V was cut back by 7 bases and J by 7 bases.

This clonotype was observed many times. The V gene is TRBV20-1, the J gene TRBJ2-2; TRBD2 might be the D (5 bases). V lost 3 bases and J 0 bases, leaving 14 bases between the germline ends. The CDR3 has 16 residues. Germline V gene data show CDR1 as DFQATT and CDR2 as SNEGSKA (reference sequence). Here the CDR3 reads CSASSAGRTNTGELFF. As DNA, the CDR3 is TGCAGTGCTAGCTCTGCGGGCAGGACGAACACCGGGGAGCTGTTTTTT.

There are many counts of this clonotype. This chain connects TRBV28 to TRBJ1-1; D may be TRBD1 (5 bases). This CDR3 is 15 amino acids long. Germline CDR1 is MDHEN and CDR2 is SYDVKM. Deletions cut 6 bases from V and 4 bases from J, with 18 bases between. The chain's CDR3 is CASRPPGRGSTEAFF. The CDR3 nucleotides read TGTGCCAGCAGGCCTCCGGGACGGGGGTCCACTGAAGCTTTCTTT. The variable domain in full, with the rest retrieved from reference TRBV28 and TRBJ1-1, is DVKVTQSSRYLVKRTGEKVFLECVQDMDHENMFWYRQDPGLGLRLIYFSYDVKMKEKGDIPEGYSVSREKKERFSLILESASTNQTSMYLCASRPPGRGSTEAFFGQGTRLTVV.

This clonotype showed up many times. This sequence joins TRBV15 and TRBJ2-1; weak D call: TRBD1 (6 bases). V was shortened by 2 bases and J by 0 bases, with 8 bases between the two germline ends. Per the germline V gene, CDR1 is LNHNV and CDR2 is YYDKDF (reference sequence). This CDR3 spans 15 amino acids. The CDR3 nucleotides read TGTGCCACCAGCAGAACAGGGAGCTCCTACAATGAGCAGTTCTTC. This translates into CATSRTGSSYNEQFF.

This clonotype showed up many times. The chain links TRBV27 to TRBJ2-2; 7 bases agree with TRBD1. The germline V gene encodes CDR1 MNHEY and CDR2 SMNVEV (reference sequence). The length of the CDR3 is 14 residues. V lost 5 bases, J lost 6 bases, and 6 bases stayed unmatched. CDR3 amino acids: CASSTRQGAGELFF. CDR3 nucleotides: TGTGCCAGCAGTACAAGGCAGGGGGCCGGGGAGCTGTTTTTT.

Many counts were recorded for this clonotype. J is TRBJ1-5 and V is TRBV30; 8 bases fit TRBD1. V shed 5 bases and J 7 bases; nucleotides not matched to a gene: 7. CDR1 and CDR2 from the germline V gene are GTSNPN and SVGIG (reference sequence). The CDR3 extends over 13 amino acids. The DNA of the CDR3 is TGTGCCTGGGCGCAGGGGGCGAGACAGCCCCAGCATTTT. This encodes CAWAQGARQPQHF.

This clonotype is judged medium-sized. The chain links TRBV3-1 to TRBJ1-1; D might be TRBD1 (5 bases). The germline V gene encodes CDR1 LGHDT and CDR2 YNNKEL (reference sequence). This CDR3 region has 13 residues. Trimming cost V 3 bases and J 7 bases, with 12 bases left between them. The CDR3 DNA reads as TGTGCCAGCAGCCATGCAGGGAGTGGTGAAGCTTTCTTT. Amino acids: CASSHAGSGEAFF.

V is TRBV5-5 and J is TRBJ1-2, with TRBD1 as a possible D gene (6 bases). The CDR3 runs to 14 residues. Germline CDR1 is SGHKS and CDR2 is YYEKEE (reference sequence). V dropped 6 bases and J dropped 10 bases, with 22 bases sitting between them. CDR3 residues: CASNSQDRSFVYTF. The CDR3 DNA sequence: TGTGCCAGCAACTCCCAGGACAGAAGTTTTGTCTACACCTTC.